This T cell receptor beta chain stems from a study of CD8 T cells in ankylosing spondylitis. The authors made TCR beta libraries by quantitative 5'-RACE with molecular barcodes. TCRdb re-called the 5' RACE reads with MiXCR, one entry per CDR3 protein. Found here are about 510,000 distinct CDR3 sequences, about 5.7% of them singletons; the top ten hold under 4.5%. Study-wide findings and caveats: Reported data indicate significant enrichment of disease-linked clones within matched ankylosing spondylitis synovial fluid. Typical of ankylosing spondylitis blood, it appeared, was a TCR beta motif of several highly homologous variants. CD8+ disease-linked clones were present at relatively low frequencies in blood. A subset of motif variants has previously been described in the synovial fluid and blood of reactive arthritis.

This clonotype was recorded at least ten times. Its specificity is unknown. The CDR3 is made up of 13 amino acids. Germline CDR1 is SGHKS and CDR2 is YYEKEE (reference sequence). V was cut by 8 bases and J by 0 bases, with 9 bases left in between. The chain is built from TRBV5-5 and TRBJ1-3; D perhaps matches TRBD1 (6 bases). Material: blood, either unsorted or a sorted T cell fraction (not recorded which). The TCR sequence derives from a male donor with ankylosing spondylitis. CDR3 DNA: TGTGCCAGTGGGGACAACTCTGGAAACACCATATATTTT. Encoded protein: CASGDNSGNTIYF.